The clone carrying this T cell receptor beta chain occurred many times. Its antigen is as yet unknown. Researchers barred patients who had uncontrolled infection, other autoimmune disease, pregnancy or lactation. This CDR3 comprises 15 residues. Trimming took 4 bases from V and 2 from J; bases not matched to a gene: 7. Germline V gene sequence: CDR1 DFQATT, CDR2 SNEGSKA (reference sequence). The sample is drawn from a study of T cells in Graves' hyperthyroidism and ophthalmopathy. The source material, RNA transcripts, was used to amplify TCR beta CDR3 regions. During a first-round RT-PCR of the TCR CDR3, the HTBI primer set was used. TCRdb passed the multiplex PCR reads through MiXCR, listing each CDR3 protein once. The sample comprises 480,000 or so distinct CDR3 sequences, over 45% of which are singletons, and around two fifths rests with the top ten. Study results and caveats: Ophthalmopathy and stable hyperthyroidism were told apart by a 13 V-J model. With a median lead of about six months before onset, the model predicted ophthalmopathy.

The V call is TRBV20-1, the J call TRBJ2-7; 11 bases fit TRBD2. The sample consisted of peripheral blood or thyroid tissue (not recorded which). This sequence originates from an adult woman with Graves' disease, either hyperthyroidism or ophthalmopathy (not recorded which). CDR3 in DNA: TGCAGTGCTAACGCCAGACTAGCGGGGCCCTACGAGCAGTACTTC. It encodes CSANARLAGPYEQYF.